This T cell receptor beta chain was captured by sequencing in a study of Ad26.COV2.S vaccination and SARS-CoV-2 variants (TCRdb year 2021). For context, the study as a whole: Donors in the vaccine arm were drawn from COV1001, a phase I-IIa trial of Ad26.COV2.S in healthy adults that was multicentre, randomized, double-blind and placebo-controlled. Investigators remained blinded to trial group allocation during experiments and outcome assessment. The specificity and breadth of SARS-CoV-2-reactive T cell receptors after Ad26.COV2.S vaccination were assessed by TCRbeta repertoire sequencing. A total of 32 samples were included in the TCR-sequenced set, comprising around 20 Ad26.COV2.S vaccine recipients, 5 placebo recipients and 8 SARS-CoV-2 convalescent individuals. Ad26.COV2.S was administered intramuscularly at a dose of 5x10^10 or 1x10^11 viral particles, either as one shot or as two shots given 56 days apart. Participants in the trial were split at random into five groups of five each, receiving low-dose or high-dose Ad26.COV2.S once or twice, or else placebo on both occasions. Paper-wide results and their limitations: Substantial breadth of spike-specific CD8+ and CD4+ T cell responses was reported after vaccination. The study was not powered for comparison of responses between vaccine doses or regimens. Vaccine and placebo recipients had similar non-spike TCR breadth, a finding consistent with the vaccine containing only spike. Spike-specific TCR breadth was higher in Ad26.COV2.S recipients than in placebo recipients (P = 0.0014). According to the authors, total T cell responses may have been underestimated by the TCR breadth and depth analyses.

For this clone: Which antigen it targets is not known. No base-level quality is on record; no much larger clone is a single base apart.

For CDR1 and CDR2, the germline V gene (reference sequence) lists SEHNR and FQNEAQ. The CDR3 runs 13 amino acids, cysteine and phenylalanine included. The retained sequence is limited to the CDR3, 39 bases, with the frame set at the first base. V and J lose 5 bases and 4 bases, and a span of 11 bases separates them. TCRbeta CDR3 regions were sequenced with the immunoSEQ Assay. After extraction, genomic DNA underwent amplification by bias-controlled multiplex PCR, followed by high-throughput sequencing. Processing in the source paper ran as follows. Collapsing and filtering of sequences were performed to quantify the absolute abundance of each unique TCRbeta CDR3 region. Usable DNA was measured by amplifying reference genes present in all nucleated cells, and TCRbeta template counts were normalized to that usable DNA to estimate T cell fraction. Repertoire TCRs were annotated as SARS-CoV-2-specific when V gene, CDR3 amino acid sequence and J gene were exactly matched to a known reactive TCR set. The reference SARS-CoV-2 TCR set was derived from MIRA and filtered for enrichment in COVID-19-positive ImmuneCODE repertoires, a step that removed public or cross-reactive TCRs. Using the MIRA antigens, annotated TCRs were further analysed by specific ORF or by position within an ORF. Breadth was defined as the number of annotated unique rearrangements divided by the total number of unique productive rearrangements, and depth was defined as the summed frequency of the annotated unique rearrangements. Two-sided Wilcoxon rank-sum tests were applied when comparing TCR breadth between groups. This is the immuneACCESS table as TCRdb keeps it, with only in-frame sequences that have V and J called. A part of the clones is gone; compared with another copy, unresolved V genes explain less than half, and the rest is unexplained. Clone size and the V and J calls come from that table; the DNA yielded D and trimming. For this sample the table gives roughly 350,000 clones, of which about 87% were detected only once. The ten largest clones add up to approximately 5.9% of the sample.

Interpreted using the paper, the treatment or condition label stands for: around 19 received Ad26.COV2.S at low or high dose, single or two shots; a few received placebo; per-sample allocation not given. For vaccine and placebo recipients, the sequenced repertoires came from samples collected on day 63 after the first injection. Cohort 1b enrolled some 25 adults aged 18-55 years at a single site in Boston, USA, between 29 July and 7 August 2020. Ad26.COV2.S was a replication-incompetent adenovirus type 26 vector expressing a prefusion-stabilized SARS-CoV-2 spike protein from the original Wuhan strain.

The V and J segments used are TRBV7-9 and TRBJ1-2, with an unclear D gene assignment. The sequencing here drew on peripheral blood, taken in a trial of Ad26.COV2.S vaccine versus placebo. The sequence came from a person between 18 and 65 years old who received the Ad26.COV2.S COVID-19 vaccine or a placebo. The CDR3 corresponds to CASSPILGYGYTF. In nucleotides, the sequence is TGTGCCAGCAGCCCGATTTTGGGCTATGGCTACACCTTC.